This record looks at one T cell receptor beta chain sequence and its context. Its antigen is not known. Sequencing was performed with immunoSEQ multiplex PCR; in TCRdb, only in-frame clones are kept and a portion is missing. This table has tens of thousands of clones, 75% to 90% appearing once. Researchers took blood at baseline, on cycle 4 day 1, and on cycle 7 day 1. The data derive from a study of OX40 agonist ivuxolimab in advanced cancers. Whole-study context: Dose-escalation cases comprised hepatocellular carcinoma, melanoma, renal cell or head and neck cancer. Study results and limitations: CD4+ and CD8+ blood T cells expanded clonally by week 6 at 0.1 to 3.0 mg/kg. Certain nonresponders likewise exhibited a low normalized T-cell clonal expansion.

The CDR3 totals 14 residues. Germline V gene sequence: CDR1 SGHRS, CDR2 YFSETQ. V lost 0 bases to trimming and J lost 0 bases, with 4 bases between them. This receptor was identified in an adult with an advanced solid tumor such as melanoma, head and neck, liver or kidney cancer. The genes are TRBV5-1 and TRBJ2-1; D remains unclear. The material was CD4+ or CD8+ T cells sorted from blood, obtained in a trial of the OX40 agonist ivuxolimab. CDR3: CASSLVPSYNEQFF. The CDR3 bases are TGCGCCAGCAGCTTGGTACCCTCCTACAATGAGCAGTTCTTC.